This T cell receptor delta chain was observed in a study of gamma-delta chains in newborns, infants, children (dated by TCRdb to between 2018 and 2021). Concerning the study at large: According to the study title, microbial exposure causes polyclonal expansion of innate gammadelta T cells right after birth. Right after human newborns were born, the researchers looked at the way microbial exposure shaped their populations of innate gammadelta T cells.

Reading from cysteine to phenylalanine, the CDR3 counts 19 amino acids. The sequence is cut down to CDR3 DNA, 57 bases in frame from base 1. After removal of 6 bases from V and 0 bases from J, the junction retains 21 bases not matched to a gene. For CDR1 and CDR2, the germline V gene lists GEAIGNYY and EKD. Reads for this sample came from an Illumina MiSeq. The public reads were reprocessed by TCRdb using CATT, and rows of matching DNA were later combined. For this sample the table gives nearly 5,500 delta-chain clones, of which about 18% were detected only once. The biggest ten clones account for about 5.6% of the sample. As for this clone: Its antigen remains unidentified. Base qualities are not provided; no much larger clone lies one nucleotide away.

Sequenced: blood. The source of this sequence is a child who was a newborn, infant or young child, either healthy, febrile or measles-vaccinated (not recorded which). The chain is assembled from TRDV2 and TRDJ1; 7 junctional bases match TRDD3. No J gene was available from TCRdb, and it was assigned here by a germline match of the DNA. The DNA is TGTGCCTGTTCCCCTCGAAGTGGGGGAGCCCTCCAGTACACCGATAAACTCATCTTT. It codes for CACSPRSGGALQYTDKLIF.